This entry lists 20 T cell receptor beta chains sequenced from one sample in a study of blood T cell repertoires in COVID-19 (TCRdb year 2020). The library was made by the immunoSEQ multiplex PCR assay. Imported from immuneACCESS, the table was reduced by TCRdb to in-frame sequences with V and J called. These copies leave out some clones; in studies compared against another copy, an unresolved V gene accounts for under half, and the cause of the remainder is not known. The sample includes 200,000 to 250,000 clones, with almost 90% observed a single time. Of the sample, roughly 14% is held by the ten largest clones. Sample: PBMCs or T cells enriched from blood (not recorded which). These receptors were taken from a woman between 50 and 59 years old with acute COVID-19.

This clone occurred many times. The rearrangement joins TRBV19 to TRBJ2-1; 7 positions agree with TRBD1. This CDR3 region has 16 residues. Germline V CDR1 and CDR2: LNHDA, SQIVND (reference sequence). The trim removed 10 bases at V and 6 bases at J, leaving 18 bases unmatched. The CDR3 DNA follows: TGTGCCACCAAACCAACCGCAGACAGGGTCATCAATGAGCAGTTCTTC. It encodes CATKPTADRVINEQFF.

The CDR3: CSASSSGRGFLEQYF. The CDR3 coding sequence is TGCAGTGCTAGTTCTAGCGGGAGGGGGTTTCTCGAGCAGTACTTC. The chain recombines TRBV20-1 with TRBJ2-7; 12 positions agree with TRBD2. Per germline, CDR1 DFQATT and CDR2 SNEGSKA (reference sequence). The CDR3 has 15 amino acids. With V trimmed by 3 bases and J by 6 bases, 9 bases remained unmatched.

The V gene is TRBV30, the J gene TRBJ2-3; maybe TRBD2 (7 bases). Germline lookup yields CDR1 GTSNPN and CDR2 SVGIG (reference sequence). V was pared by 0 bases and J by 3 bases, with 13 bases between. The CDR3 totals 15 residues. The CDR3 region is CAWSVGGGRTDTQYF. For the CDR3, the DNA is TGTGCCTGGAGTGTGGGGGGCGGGAGAACAGATACGCAGTATTTT.

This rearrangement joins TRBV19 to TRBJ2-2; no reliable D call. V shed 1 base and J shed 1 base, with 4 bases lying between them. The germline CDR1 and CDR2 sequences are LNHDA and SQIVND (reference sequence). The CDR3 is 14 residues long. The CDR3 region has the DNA TGTGCCAGTAGTATAGTCAAGAACACCGGGGAGCTGTTTTTT. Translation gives CASSIVKNTGELFF.

CDR3: CASSLMGQNYNEQFF. The CDR3 region has the DNA TGCGCCAGCAGCCTGATGGGACAGAACTACAATGAGCAGTTCTTC. The chain is built from TRBV5-1 and TRBJ2-1; 7 nucleotides agree with TRBD1. Germline CDR1 SGHRS, CDR2 YFSETQ. This CDR3 spans 15 amino acids. Unmatched junction bases numbered 7, after V lost 4 bases and J lost 3 bases.

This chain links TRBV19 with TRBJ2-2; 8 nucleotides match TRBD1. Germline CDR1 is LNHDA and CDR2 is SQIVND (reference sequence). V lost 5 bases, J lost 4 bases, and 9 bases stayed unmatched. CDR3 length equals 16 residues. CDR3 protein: CASSSSGGSGTGELFF. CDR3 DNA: TGTGCCAGTAGTTCCTCAGGGGGCTCGGGCACCGGGGAGCTGTTTTTT.

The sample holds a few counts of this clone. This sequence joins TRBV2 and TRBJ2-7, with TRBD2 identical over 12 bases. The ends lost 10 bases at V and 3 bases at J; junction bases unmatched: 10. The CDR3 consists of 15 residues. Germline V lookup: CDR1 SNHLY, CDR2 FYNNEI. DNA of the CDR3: TGTGCCACGAACGGACCTAGCGGGAGGGACTACGAGCAGTACTTC. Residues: CATNGPSGRDYEQYF.

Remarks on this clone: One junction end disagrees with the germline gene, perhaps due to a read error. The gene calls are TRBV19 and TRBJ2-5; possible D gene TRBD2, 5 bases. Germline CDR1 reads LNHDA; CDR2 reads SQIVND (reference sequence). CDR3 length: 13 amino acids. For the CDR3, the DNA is TGTGCCAATAGTATAGAACCCTCGGGCGGGCAGTACTTC. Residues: CANSIEPSGGQYF.

The CDR3 reads CSVGRTGRFTDTQYF. In DNA, the CDR3 is TGCAGCGTAGGGCGGACAGGGAGGTTCACAGATACGCAGTATTTT. The rearrangement joins TRBV29-1 to TRBJ2-3; the match to TRBD1 covers 8 bases. Germline trimming cut 6 bases from V and 2 bases from J; bases unmatched to any gene: 10. This CDR3 contains 15 residues. Germline CDR1 reads SQVTM; CDR2 reads ANQGSEA.

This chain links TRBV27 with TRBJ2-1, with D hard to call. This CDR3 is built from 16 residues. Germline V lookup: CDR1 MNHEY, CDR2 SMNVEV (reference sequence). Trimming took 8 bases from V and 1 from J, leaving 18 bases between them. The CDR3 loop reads CASGLVRHNSYNEQFF. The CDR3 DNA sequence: TGTGCCAGCGGGCTTGTGAGACACAATTCCTACAATGAGCAGTTCTTC.

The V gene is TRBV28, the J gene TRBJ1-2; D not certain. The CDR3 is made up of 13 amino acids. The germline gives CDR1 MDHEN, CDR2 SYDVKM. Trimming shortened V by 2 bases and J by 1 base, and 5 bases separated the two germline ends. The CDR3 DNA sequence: TGTGCCAGCAGTTTAGACTATAACTATGGCTACACCTTC. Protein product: CASSLDYNYGYTF.

The CDR3 is CSVGTLRGGELFF. The CDR3 nucleotides are TGCAGCGTTGGAACTCTACGAGGCGGGGAGCTGTTTTTT. V gene TRBV29-1 combines with J gene TRBJ2-2; D uncertain. In germline, CDR1 is SQVTM, CDR2 ANQGSEA. The V end lost 4 bases, the J end lost 7 bases, and 13 bases lay between the germline ends. This CDR3 has 13 amino acids.

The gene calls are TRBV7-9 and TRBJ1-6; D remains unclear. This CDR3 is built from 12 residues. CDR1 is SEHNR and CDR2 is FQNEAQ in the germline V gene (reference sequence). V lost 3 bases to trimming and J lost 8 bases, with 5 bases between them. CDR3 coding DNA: TGTGCCAGCAGCTTCCATCATTCACCCCTCCACTTT. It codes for CASSFHHSPLHF.

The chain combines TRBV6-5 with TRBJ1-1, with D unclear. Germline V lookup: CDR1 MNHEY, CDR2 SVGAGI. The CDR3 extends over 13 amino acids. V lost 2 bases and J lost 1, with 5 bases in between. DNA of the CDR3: TGTGCCAGCAGTTACCAGGCGAACACTGAAGCTTTCTTT. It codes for CASSYQANTEAFF.

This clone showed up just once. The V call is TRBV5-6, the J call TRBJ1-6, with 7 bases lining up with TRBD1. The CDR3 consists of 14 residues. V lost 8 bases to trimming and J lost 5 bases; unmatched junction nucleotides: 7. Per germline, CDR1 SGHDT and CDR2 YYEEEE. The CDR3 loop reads CASTWGQHNSPLHF. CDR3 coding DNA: TGTGCCAGTACGTGGGGACAGCATAATTCACCCCTCCACTTT.

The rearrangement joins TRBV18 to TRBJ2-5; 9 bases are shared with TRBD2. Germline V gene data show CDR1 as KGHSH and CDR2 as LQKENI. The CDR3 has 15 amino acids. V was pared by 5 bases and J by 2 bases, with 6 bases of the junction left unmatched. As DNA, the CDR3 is TGTGCCAGCTCAAATAGCGGGAGAGGGCAAGAGACCCAGTACTTC. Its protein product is CASSNSGRGQETQYF.

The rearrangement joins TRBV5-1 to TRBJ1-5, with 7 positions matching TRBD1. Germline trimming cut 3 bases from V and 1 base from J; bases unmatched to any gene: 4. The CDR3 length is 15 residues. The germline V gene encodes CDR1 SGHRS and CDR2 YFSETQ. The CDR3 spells CASSWDSASNQPQHF. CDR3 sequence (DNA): TGCGCCAGCAGCTGGGACAGTGCAAGCAATCAGCCCCAGCATTTT.

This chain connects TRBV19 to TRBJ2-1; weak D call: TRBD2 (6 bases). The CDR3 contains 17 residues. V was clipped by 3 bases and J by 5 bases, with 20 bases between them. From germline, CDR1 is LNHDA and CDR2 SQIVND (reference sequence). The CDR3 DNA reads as TGTGCCAGTAGTATGGGACCACCGGGACTGGAGAACAATGAGCAGTTCTTC. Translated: CASSMGPPGLENNEQFF.

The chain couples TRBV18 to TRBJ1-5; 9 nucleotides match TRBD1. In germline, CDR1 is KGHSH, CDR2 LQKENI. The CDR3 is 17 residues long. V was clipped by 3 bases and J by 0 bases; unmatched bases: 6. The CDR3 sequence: CASSPDRGGYSNQPQHF. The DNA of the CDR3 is TGTGCCAGCTCACCCGACAGGGGGGGTTATAGCAATCAGCCCCAGCATTTT.

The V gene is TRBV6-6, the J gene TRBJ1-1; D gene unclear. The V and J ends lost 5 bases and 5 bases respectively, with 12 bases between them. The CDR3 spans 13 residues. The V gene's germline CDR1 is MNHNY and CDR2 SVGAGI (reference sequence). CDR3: CASSPGGLTEAFF. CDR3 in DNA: TGTGCCAGCAGTCCCGGCGGTTTGACTGAAGCTTTCTTT.